What follows are 10 T cell receptor beta chains derived from one specimen sequenced in a study of untreated major depressive disorder (dated by TCRdb to the late 2010s). The library was produced with the immunoSEQ multiplex PCR assay. TCRdb provides this immuneACCESS table in a form limited to in-frame rearrangements. Some clones are lacking; in checked studies, under half of them reflect an unresolved V gene, and why the rest are absent is not known. In this sample the table shows around 20,000 clones, 85% to 95% of which occur a single time. In total, the top ten clones hold roughly 0.31% of the sample. Material: CD4+ T cells from PBMCs. All receptors come from a man aged 25-40 years in good health.

The chain recombines TRBV30 with TRBJ2-3; D unclear. The CDR3 is 11 amino acids. Between the trimmed V and J ends, which lost 0 bases and 6 bases, there was a span of 4 bases. Germline V gives CDR1 GTSNPN, CDR2 SVGIG (reference sequence). The DNA of the CDR3 is TGTGCCTGGAGTGTACGGGATACGCAGTATTTT. This sequence encodes CAWSVRDTQYF.

The gene calls are TRBV2 and TRBJ1-3; D not certain. The CDR3 is 16 amino acids. The germline gives CDR1 SNHLY, CDR2 FYNNEI. The V gene lost 4 bases and the J gene lost 2 bases, with 15 bases spanning the gap. CDR3: CASSVGLQGAGNTIYF. CDR3 DNA sequence: TGTGCCAGCAGTGTAGGGCTTCAAGGCGCTGGAAACACCATATATTTT.

This rearrangement joins TRBV11-3 to TRBJ2-1; no clear D. This CDR3 has 13 amino acids. Germline V CDR1 and CDR2: SGHNT, YENEEA. The germline V and J ends were trimmed by 5 bases and 5 bases, with 10 bases remaining between them. The CDR3 here is CASSLNRDNEQFF. For the CDR3, the DNA is TGTGCCAGCAGCCTAAACAGAGACAATGAGCAGTTCTTC.

This clone was detected once. The CDR3: CASSSLLAGGYEQYF. The CDR3 DNA sequence: TGTGCCAGCAGTTCTCTGCTAGCGGGAGGATACGAGCAGTACTTC. The V gene is TRBV27, the J gene TRBJ2-7; 11 bases are a match to TRBD2. The CDR3 contains 15 residues. Losses at the gene ends were 4 bases for V and 4 bases for J; bases not matched to a gene: 6. CDR1 and CDR2 from the germline V gene are MNHEY and SMNVEV (reference sequence).

The chain uses TRBV6-5 and TRBJ1-2; 9 bases are a match to TRBD1. The CDR3 is 14 amino acids. Trimming cost V 4 bases and J 5 bases; bases outside gene matches: 5. Per germline, CDR1 MNHEY and CDR2 SVGAGI. The DNA for the CDR3 is TGTGCCAGCAGTTCGGGACAGGGAGGGTATGGCTACACCTTC. It translates to CASSSGQGGYGYTF.

This clone was seen a handful of times. The chain uses TRBV4-3 and TRBJ2-7, with TRBD1 as a possible D gene (6 bases). The CDR3 consists of 16 residues. V lost 0 bases, J lost 7 bases, and 19 bases lay in between. Germline loops: CDR1 LGHNA, CDR2 YSLEER. CDR3 DNA sequence: TGCGCCAGCAGCCAAGACTTGGGCCAGGGAAGGGGGGAGCAGTACTTC. This codes for CASSQDLGQGRGEQYF.

The CDR3 DNA is TGTGCCAGCAGCTTAGGGCCAACTAATGAAAAACTGTTTTTT. Its protein is CASSLGPTNEKLFF. The chain carries TRBV7-7 and TRBJ1-4, with no clear D. Trimming left V 1 base short and J 0 bases short, with 3 bases between. This CDR3 contains 14 residues. The germline gives CDR1 SSHAT, CDR2 FNYEAQ (reference sequence).

The table lists this clone with a count of one. The rearrangement joins TRBV4-2 to TRBJ2-7, with 8 bases matching TRBD1. Germline V gene lookup returns CDR1 LGHNA and CDR2 YNFKEQ. CDR3 size: 13 residues. The V gene end was trimmed by 4 bases and the J gene end by 2 bases; junction bases not matched to a gene: 1. The CDR3 here is CASSLQGAYEQYF. The CDR3 DNA follows: TGTGCCAGCAGCCTACAGGGGGCCTACGAGCAGTACTTC.

This clone was detected only once. The rearrangement uses TRBV30 and TRBJ2-1; D is unresolved. Germline-derived CDR1 and CDR2 are GTSNPN and SVGIG (reference sequence). The CDR3 contains 14 residues. V was pared by 2 bases and J by 3 bases, with 11 bases between. The CDR3 coding sequence is TGTGCCTGGAGTCATAGGACGGGCTACAATGAGCAGTTCTTC. It codes for CAWSHRTGYNEQFF.

The chain is built from TRBV5-1 and TRBJ2-5; maybe TRBD2 (5 bases). Germline-derived CDR1 and CDR2 are SGHRS and YFSETQ. The CDR3 consists of 12 residues. V lost 4 bases, J lost 5 bases, and 9 bases lay in between. For the CDR3, the DNA is TGCGCCAGCAGCGTCCCGGGGGAGACCCAGTACTTC. Residues: CASSVPGETQYF.